This passage covers 22 T cell receptor beta chains from one sample sequenced in a study of molecular identifiers for immune sequencing clone quantification. Via MiXCR, TCRdb re-called the PCR reads, giving one row per CDR3 protein. The sample includes 60,000 to 70,000 distinct CDR3 sequences, around 18% of them seen just once. Sequenced: naive CD8+ T cells from blood, with Jurkat cell RNA spiked in. The subset here: FACS-sorted CD8+CD4-CCR7+CD45RA+ naive T cells. The receptors were gathered from a human donor in good health. Some libraries in this study had Jurkat cell RNA spiked in.

This clonotype has ten or more counts. The rearrangement links TRBV9 to TRBJ2-3; 9 nucleotides align to TRBD2. This CDR3 comprises 17 residues. Trimming took 3 bases from V and 1 from J; bases not matched to a gene: 9. Germline values: CDR1 SGDLS, CDR2 YYNGEE. This CDR3 reads CASSATPASGGTDTQYF. In DNA, the CDR3 is TGTGCCAGCAGCGCGACGCCGGCTAGCGGGGGCACAGATACGCAGTATTTT.

This clonotype was observed many times. The chain's CDR3 is CASSIGPTLAPYEQYF. As DNA, the CDR3 is TGTGCCAGTAGTATCGGACCTACCCTTGCCCCCTACGAGCAGTACTTC. The chain combines TRBV19 with TRBJ2-7; D not certain. This CDR3 has 16 amino acids. The V and J ends lost 3 bases and 2 bases respectively, with 17 bases between them. From germline, CDR1 is LNHDA and CDR2 SQIVND (reference sequence).

This clonotype was seen repeatedly, ten times or more. V usage is TRBV28 and J usage is TRBJ1-5, with D maybe TRBD1 (5 bases). V lost 6 bases and J lost 2, with 23 bases in between. CDR1 and CDR2 (germline): MDHEN, SYDVKM. This CDR3 spans 18 amino acids. The CDR3 DNA reads TGTGCCAGCAGCCCTATCGGGACGGGCAATATAGGCAATCAGCCCCAGCATTTT. It codes for CASSPIGTGNIGNQPQHF.

Remarks on this clonotype: Likely a read error: the CDR3 ends without its conserved phenylalanine or tryptophan. This chain uses TRBV3-1 with TRBJ1-4; no firm D call. Trimming removed 0 bases from V and 4 bases from J, with 3 bases in between. CDR1 and CDR2 from the germline V gene are LGHDT and YNNKEL (reference sequence). The CDR3 loop spans 13 amino acids. The CDR3 protein is CASSQDNNEKLFL. CDR3 nucleotide sequence: TGTGCCAGCAGCCAAGACAATAATGAAAAACTGTTTCTT.

This clonotype was counted at least ten times. The chain has TRBV5-1 and TRBJ2-7, with 12 bases fitting TRBD2. Looked up from germline, CDR1 is SGHRS and CDR2 is YFSETQ. The CDR3 extends over 16 amino acids. With 0 bases clipped from V and 3 bases from J, the junction kept 4 bases outside the gene matches. The CDR3 spells CASSLGLAGGFYEQYF. CDR3 coding DNA: TGCGCCAGCAGCTTGGGGCTAGCGGGAGGGTTCTACGAGCAGTACTTC.

This clonotype has ten or more counts. The gene calls are TRBV5-1 and TRBJ2-7; 9 positions match TRBD2. The CDR3 consists of 14 residues. V gave up 2 bases and J gave up 2 bases; unmatched junction bases: 2. CDR1 and CDR2 from the germline V gene are SGHRS and YFSETQ. CDR3 bases: TGCGCCAGCAGCTTAGCGGGAGGTGCCTACGAGCAGTACTTC. This sequence encodes CASSLAGGAYEQYF.

This clonotype has ten or more counts. This rearrangement joins TRBV18 to TRBJ2-3, with D possibly TRBD1 on 5 matching bases. CDR1 is KGHSH, CDR2 LQKENI, per germline. The V gene lost 3 bases and the J gene lost 0 bases, with 22 bases spanning the gap. CDR3 length: 19 amino acids. The CDR3 DNA sequence: TGTGCCAGCTCACCCCGCTTTGGGGCGGCCGCCTCTAGCACAGATACGCAGTATTTT. Amino acids: CASSPRFGAAASSTDTQYF.

This chain links TRBV20-1 with TRBJ2-7; 7 positions agree with TRBD1. The germline gives CDR1 DFQATT, CDR2 SNEGSKA (reference sequence). With 3 bases clipped from V and 4 bases from J, the junction kept 3 bases outside the gene matches. CDR3 length equals 12 residues. In DNA form, the CDR3 reads TGCAGTGCTAGCGACAGGGATTACGAGCAGTACTTC. Amino acids: CSASDRDYEQYF.

This clonotype was found many times. V gene TRBV28 combines with J gene TRBJ2-5; TRBD2 aligns across 14 bases. The germline V gene encodes CDR1 MDHEN and CDR2 SYDVKM. There are 16 residues in the CDR3. V lost 8 bases, J lost 5 bases, and 10 bases stayed unmatched. CDR3 residues: CASVTGTSGSMETQYF. CDR3 in DNA: TGTGCCAGCGTAACCGGGACTAGCGGGAGTATGGAGACCCAGTACTTC.

This clonotype has at least ten counts. The chain is built from TRBV4-1 and TRBJ2-7; no clear D gene. The CDR3 spans 15 residues. Trimming pared 1 base from V and 0 bases from J, leaving 10 bases between. Looked up from germline, CDR1 is MGHRA and CDR2 is YSYEKL. Written as DNA, the CDR3 is TGCGCCAGCAGCCAAGGGTCAGTCAGCTCCTACGAGCAGTACTTC. Amino acids: CASSQGSVSSYEQYF.

In the case of this clonotype: A much larger clone lies one base from this, so it may be a read error. V gene TRBV20-1 combines with J gene TRBJ1-2; D is ambiguous. Germline V gene data show CDR1 as DFQATT and CDR2 as SNEGSKA (reference sequence). This CDR3 comprises 12 residues. CDR3 sequence (DNA): TGCAGTGCTAGAGCCAGTAACTATGGCTACGCCTTC. Amino acids: CSARASNYGYAF.

This clonotype was seen a handful of times. The chain joins TRBV27 to TRBJ2-7; maybe TRBD2 (5 bases). The CDR3 extends over 13 amino acids. V was trimmed by 3 bases and J by 4 bases, leaving 10 bases between them. The V gene's germline CDR1 is MNHEY and CDR2 SMNVEV (reference sequence). CDR3 in DNA: TGTGCCAGCAGTTTTCGGGGTGATTACGAGCAGTACTTC. Encoded protein: CASSFRGDYEQYF.

CDR3 amino acids: CATGQGAPYEQYF. In nucleotides, the CDR3 is TGTGCCACCGGACAGGGGGCTCCCTACGAGCAGTACTTC. The chain has TRBV19 and TRBJ2-7; 11 bases match TRBD1. V shed 10 bases, J shed 2 bases, and the junction held 4 bases outside the gene matches. The CDR3 consists of 13 residues. Germline values: CDR1 LNHDA, CDR2 SQIVND (reference sequence).

This clonotype was seen many times. The V call is TRBV9, the J call TRBJ2-3; 9 nucleotides line up with TRBD2. Germline lookup yields CDR1 SGDLS and CDR2 YYNGEE. The length of the CDR3 is 15 residues. Unmatched junction bases numbered 5, after V lost 0 bases and J lost 6 bases. CDR3 bases: TGTGCCAGCAGCGTAGATGGGACTAGCAGGGATACGCAGTATTTT. Its translation: CASSVDGTSRDTQYF.

This clonotype has ten or more counts. The V call is TRBV7-2, the J call TRBJ2-1; TRBD2 matches 11 bases. This CDR3 comprises 16 residues. CDR1 is SGHTA, CDR2 FQGNSA, per germline. V shed 1 base and J 2 bases; nucleotides not matched to a gene: 1. The CDR3 protein is CASSLGLAGPYNEQFF. The CDR3 coding sequence is TGTGCCAGCAGCTTAGGACTAGCGGGACCCTACAATGAGCAGTTCTTC. The full variable domain, with the rest looked up from reference TRBV7-2 and TRBJ2-1, is GAGVSQSPSNKVTEKGKDVELRCDPISGHTALYWYRQSLGQGLEFLIYFQGNSAPDKSGLPSDRFSAERTGGSVSTLTIQRTQQEDSAVYLCASSLGLAGPYNEQFFGPGTRLTVL.

This clonotype came up many times. The genes are TRBV11-2 and TRBJ2-7, with TRBD2 matching over 11 bases. This CDR3 is built from 17 residues. In germline, CDR1 is SGHAT, CDR2 FQNNGV. Unmatched junction bases numbered 13, after V lost 5 bases and J lost 4 bases. The CDR3 region has the DNA TGTGCCAGCAGCCCCCCGGGGGGGGCTAGCGGGAGGTACGAGCAGTACTTC. It codes for CASSPPGGASGRYEQYF.

In its sample, this clonotype was seen a few times. This may come from a read error, since a much larger clone is one base off. The chain recombines TRBV18 with TRBJ1-6, with a weak D call TRBD1 (5 bases). The CDR3 loop spans 16 amino acids. The germline gives CDR1 KGHSH, CDR2 LQKENI. DNA for the CDR3: TGTGCCGGCTCACAGGACGGCGCCGTGTATAATTCACCCCTCCACTTT. Translation: CAGSQDGAVYNSPLHF. Variable domain in full (rest from reference TRBV18 and TRBJ1-6): NAGVMQNPRHLVRRRGQEARLRCSPMKGHSHVYWYRQLPEEGLKFMVYLQKENIIDESGMPKERFSAEFPKEGPSILRIQQVVRGDSAAYFCAGSQDGAVYNSPLHFGNGTRLTVT.

The J gene is TRBJ1-4, the V gene TRBV27, with TRBD1 as a possible D gene (6 bases). This CDR3 is built from 15 residues. V lost 6 bases and J 5 bases, leaving 16 bases between the germline ends. From germline, CDR1 is MNHEY and CDR2 SMNVEV (reference sequence). The DNA for the CDR3 is TGTGCCAGCAGAAAGTACAGGGAGAGGAATGAAAAACTGTTTTTT. The encoded protein is CASRKYRERNEKLFF.

Of note for this clonotype: A much bigger clone sits one base away, suggesting this may be a read error. The V and J genes are TRBV7-6 and TRBJ2-1; 12 nucleotides agree with TRBD2. After removal of 3 bases from V and 8 bases from J, the junction contained 11 bases not matched to a gene. Per germline, CDR1 SGHVS and CDR2 FNYEAQ. This CDR3 region has 17 residues. CDR3 residues: CASSLGLAGHLNDEQFF. CDR3 nucleotide sequence: TGTGCCAGCAGCTTGGGACTAGCGGGCCACCTAAACGATGAGCAGTTCTTC.

On this clonotype itself: A much larger clone differs from this one at a single base, so this may be a read error. This chain connects TRBV4-1 to TRBJ2-5, with 10 positions matching TRBD2. The CDR3 has 16 amino acids. CDR1 and CDR2 from the germline V gene are MGHRA and YSYEKL. The CDR3 sequence: CASSQESSGRRETLYF. In DNA form, the CDR3 reads TGCGCCAGCAGCCAAGAGAGTAGCGGGAGGAGGGAGACCCTGTACTTC.

This clonotype was counted many times. The chain is built from TRBV11-2 and TRBJ2-2, with a tentative D call TRBD1 (6 bases). The V end lost 5 bases, the J end lost 3 bases, and 19 bases lay between the germline ends. Germline V CDR1 and CDR2: SGHAT, FQNNGV. This CDR3 has 17 residues. The CDR3 loop is CASSLPRTDRDTGELFF. CDR3 bases: TGTGCCAGCAGCCTACCCCGGACAGACCGGGACACCGGGGAGCTGTTTTTT.

Comment on this clonotype: Since a much larger clone is just one base distant, this may be a read error. The genes are TRBV2 and TRBJ1-5, with D unresolved. Germline V gene data show CDR1 as SNHLY and CDR2 as FYNNEI. The germline V and J ends were trimmed by 7 bases and 2 bases, with 18 bases remaining between them. The CDR3 spans 16 residues. The CDR3 coding sequence is TGTGCCAGCAATCTCCCTAGGCGGCAGGGCAATCAGCCCCAGCATTTT. Residues: CASNLPRRQGNQPQHF.